Listed below are T cell receptor beta chains from one sample, sequenced in a study of shared clonotypes between healthy human individuals. TCRdb keeps only in-frame clones here, not all; method: immunoSEQ multiplex PCR. Of about 700,000 clones in the sample, 92% are singletons; the top ten hold approximately 25%. Sequenced input: naive CD8+ T cells sorted from blood. The receptors originated from a man aged 25 to 45 in good health. CDR3s include the opening cysteine and the closing phenylalanine or tryptophan. D genes are given only for firm matches. Part of the rows lack a size; the others show once, few, many or a class for expanded clones.

TRBD1,NA,14,TRBV27,TRBJ1-4,TGTGCCAGCAGTTTGGGGACAGGATTTGAAAAACTGTTTTTT,CASSLGTGFEKLFF
NA,NA,13,TRBV27,TRBJ1-1,TGTGCCAGCAGCCCCGGACAGAACACTGAAGCTTTCTTT,CASSPGQNTEAFF
NA,NA,12,TRBV7-9,TRBJ2-7,TGTGCCAGCAGCTCGGCCGCTACGGAGCAGTACTTC,CASSSAATEQYF
NA,NA,15,TRBV10-3,TRBJ2-1,TGTGCCATCAGTGAGCCAGGGACAGCGGGGCGGGAGCAGTTCTTC,CAISEPGTAGREQFF
TRBD2,NA,17,TRBV19,TRBJ2-1,TGTGCCAGTAGTATAGCGGGAGGGCCTAGCTCCTACAATGAGCAGTTCTTC,CASSIAGGPSSYNEQFF
NA,NA,14,TRBV5-4,TRBJ2-3,TGTGCCAGCAGCTTGCCTAGCGGCACAGATACGCAGTATTTT,CASSLPSGTDTQYF
TRBD2,few,13,TRBV27,TRBJ2-7,TGTGCCACCAGTTCGGGGGGGTCCTACGAGCAGTACTTC,CATSSGGSYEQYF
NA,NA,14,TRBV28,TRBJ2-3,TGTGCCAGCAGTAAAGGAGGGAGCACAGATACGCAGTATTTT,CASSKGGSTDTQYF
TRBD1,NA,12,TRBV5-4,TRBJ1-2,TGTGCCAGCAGCTTGTCAGGGGGTGGCTACACCTTC,CASSLSGGGYTF
NA,NA,12,TRBV6-5,TRBJ2-1,TGTGCCAGCAGTCATTATGAATCGGTCTGGTTCTTC,CASSHYESVWFF
NA,NA,14,TRBV19,TRBJ2-2,TGTGCCAGTAGTACAAACAGGGACACCGGGGAGCTGTTTTTT,CASSTNRDTGELFF
NA,NA,15,TRBV27,TRBJ2-1,TGTGCCAGCAGTTTAAGTGTAGAGCTGATTAATGAGCAGTTCTTC,CASSLSVELINEQFF
NA,NA,16,TRBV7-8,TRBJ2-3,TGTGCCAGCAGCTTAGCCTCTGGGATAAGCACAGATACGCAGTATTTT,CASSLASGISTDTQYF
TRBD2,NA,15,TRBV27,TRBJ2-5,TGTGCCAGCAGTTTGGGGAGGGCCATGATGGAGACCCAGTACTTC,CASSLGRAMMETQYF
TRBD2,NA,15,TRBV19,TRBJ2-1,TGTGCCAGTAGTATGGAGCGGGGAGAAAACAATGAGCAGTTCTTC,CASSMERGENNEQFF
NA,NA,14,TRBV4-3,TRBJ2-1,TGCGCCAGCAGCCAAACACTCGAAGACAATGAGCAGTTCTTC,CASSQTLEDNEQFF
NA,NA,13,TRBV27,TRBJ2-7,TGTGCCAGCAGTTTTGGGGGGCGGTACGAGCAGTACTTC,CASSFGGRYEQYF
NA,NA,12,TRBV7-2,TRBJ2-5,TGTGCCAGCAGCTCCCTTGAGCGGACCCAGTACTTC,CASSSLERTQYF
NA,NA,15,TRBV4-1,TRBJ2-1,TGCGCCAGCAGCCCTGGGGACACCTTCTACAATGAGCAGTTCTTC,CASSPGDTFYNEQFF
NA,NA,15,TRBV5-8,TRBJ1-5,TGTGCCAGCACCCTAGCCGGGGGAGGCAATCAGCCCCAGCATTTT,CASTLAGGGNQPQHF
NA,NA,12,TRBV5-4,TRBJ1-2,TGTGCCAGCAGCAGGGATAACTATGGCTACACCTTC,CASSRDNYGYTF
TRBD1,NA,15,TRBV27,TRBJ1-1,TGTGCCAGCAGTTTGAGGAGGGGGCCGGACACTGAAGCTTTCTTT,CASSLRRGPDTEAFF
NA,NA,14,TRBV6-6,TRBJ1-2,TGTGCCAGCAGGGGAGATAATAACCGCTATGGCTACACCTTC,CASRGDNNRYGYTF